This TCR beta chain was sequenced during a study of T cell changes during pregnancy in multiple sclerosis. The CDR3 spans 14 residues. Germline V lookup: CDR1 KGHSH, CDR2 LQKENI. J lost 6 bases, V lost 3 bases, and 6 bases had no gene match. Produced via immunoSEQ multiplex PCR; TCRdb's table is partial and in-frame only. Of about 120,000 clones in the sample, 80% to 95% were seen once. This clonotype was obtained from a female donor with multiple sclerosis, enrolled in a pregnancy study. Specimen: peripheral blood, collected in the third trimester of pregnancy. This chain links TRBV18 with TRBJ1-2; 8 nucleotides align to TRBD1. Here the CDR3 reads CASSPRGQENGYTF. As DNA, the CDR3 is TGTGCCAGCTCACCGCGGGGACAGGAGAATGGCTACACCTTC.